This TCR beta chain was sequenced in a study of T cell responses to AZD1222 COVID-19 vaccine. Findings and caveats of the study: Donor demographics were predominantly white British with a female majority; clonal diversity may be underestimated. A reported finding is that nearly half of spike-specific TCRs target unmutated variant regions.

Comments on this clone: No antigen is known for it.

Germline-derived CDR1 and CDR2 are LNHDA and SQIVND (reference sequence). This CDR3 has 16 residues. With 5 bases clipped from V and 5 bases from J, the junction kept 12 bases outside the gene matches. Assay: immunoSEQ multiplex PCR; the TCRdb copy retains only in-frame clones and omits some. The data contain around 99,000 clones, about 89% of them seen just once; the ten biggest clones take up approximately 9%. This TCR derives from an adult who received the AZD1222 COVID-19 vaccine. The rearrangement joins TRBV19 to TRBJ2-7; 10 bases align to TRBD1. The input for sequencing was peripheral blood, taken 28 days after the second AZD1222 dose. In DNA, the CDR3 is TGTGCCAGTAGTCCAGAGCCGGGACAGGGGCGCCACGAGCAGTACTTC. Its translation: CASSPEPGQGRHEQYF.